The 9 T cell receptor beta chains reported below all come from one sample, sequenced in a study of blood T cell repertoires in COVID-19. The table came from immunoSEQ multiplex PCR; TCRdb's copy has only in-frame clones and leaves some out. The sample carries roughly 180,000 clones, roughly 82% recorded once. The sequenced sample consisted of PBMCs or T cells enriched from blood (not recorded which). Receptors originate from a man between 45 and 60 years old who had recovered from COVID-19.

J is TRBJ2-1 and V is TRBV7-2, with 10 bases matching TRBD2. The CDR3 extends over 15 amino acids. Germline CDR1 reads SGHTA; CDR2 reads FQGNSA. Trimming at V came to 2 bases and at J to 9 bases, leaving 7 bases not matched to a gene. CDR3: CASSLKVAGGGEQFF. CDR3 nucleotide sequence: TGTGCCAGCAGCTTAAAGGTAGCGGGGGGAGGTGAGCAGTTCTTC.

J is TRBJ1-5 and V is TRBV28; D unresolved. CDR3 length: 14 amino acids. Trimming removed 2 bases at V and 9 bases at J, with 14 bases between. Germline assignment: CDR1 MDHEN and CDR2 SYDVKM. CDR3 protein: CASSLPEGLWPQHF. Written as DNA, the CDR3 is TGTGCCAGCAGTTTACCAGAGGGTTTATGGCCCCAGCATTTT.

V is TRBV4-1 and J is TRBJ2-4; 8 bases are shared with TRBD2. The CDR3 is 16 residues long. V lost 1 base, J lost 4 bases, and 6 bases stayed unmatched. Germline lookup yields CDR1 MGHRA and CDR2 YSYEKL. In nucleotides, the CDR3 is TGCGCCAGCAGCCAAGTCCAGCGGGAGACAAAAAACATTCAGTACTTC. The encoded protein is CASSQVQRETKNIQYF.

The J gene is TRBJ2-7, the V gene TRBV30; D is uncertain. Trimming left V 3 bases short and J 2 bases short, with 8 bases between. The CDR3 is made up of 12 amino acids. CDR1 GTSNPN and CDR2 SVGIG come from the germline V gene (reference sequence). The CDR3 nucleotides read TGTGCCTGGAGACAGTTGGCCTACGAGCAGTACTTC. This encodes CAWRQLAYEQYF.

The V call is TRBV28, the J call TRBJ2-1, with a possible D match to TRBD2 (6 bases). Germline V lookup: CDR1 MDHEN, CDR2 SYDVKM. CDR3 length equals 14 residues. Trimming took 6 bases from V and 4 from J, leaving 13 bases between them. CDR3 bases: TGTGCCAGCAGCCCGGGACTCAGGTACAATGAGCAGTTCTTC. Its translation is CASSPGLRYNEQFF. The variable domain in full, completed from reference TRBV28 and TRBJ2-1, reads DVKVTQSSRYLVKRTGEKVFLECVQDMDHENMFWYRQDPGLGLRLIYFSYDVKMKEKGDIPEGYSVSREKKERFSLILESASTNQTSMYLCASSPGLRYNEQFFGPGTRLTVL.

The chain combines TRBV9 with TRBJ1-1; D is possibly TRBD1 (5 bases). The CDR3 has 14 residues. Germline CDR1 is SGDLS and CDR2 is YYNGEE. V shed 3 bases and J shed 1 base, with 10 bases lying between them. The CDR3 is CASSENTGNTEAFF. The CDR3 nucleotides are TGTGCCAGCAGCGAAAACACAGGGAACACTGAAGCTTTCTTT.

The rearrangement joins TRBV5-1 to TRBJ2-4; weak D call: TRBD1 (6 bases). This CDR3 comprises 14 residues. Germline lookup yields CDR1 SGHRS and CDR2 YFSETQ. Trimming removed 0 bases at V and 3 bases at J, with 7 bases between. The CDR3 is CASSLVQGKNIQYF. As DNA, the CDR3 is TGCGCCAGCAGCTTGGTACAGGGCAAAAACATTCAGTACTTC.

The chain joins TRBV6-4 to TRBJ1-1; maybe TRBD1 (5 bases). The CDR3 extends over 14 amino acids. The germline V gene has CDR1 MRHNA and CDR2 SNTAGT. The germline V and J ends were trimmed by 6 bases and 5 bases, with 16 bases remaining between them. The CDR3 is CASREDSYGTEAFF. CDR3 sequence (DNA): TGTGCCAGCAGGGAAGACAGCTACGGTACTGAAGCTTTCTTT.

This chain uses TRBV10-2 with TRBJ2-2; TRBD2 matches 11 bases. The CDR3 covers 19 residues. Per the germline V gene, CDR1 is WSHSY and CDR2 is SAAADI. Losses at the gene ends were 3 bases for V and 1 base for J; bases not matched to a gene: 10. CDR3 amino acids: CASSDDTGLAAKNTGELFF. The CDR3 bases are TGCGCCAGCAGTGACGATACGGGACTAGCGGCGAAGAACACCGGGGAGCTGTTTTTT.